This TCR beta chain was captured by sequencing in a study of T-cell reconstitution after alpha-beta-depleted transplantation in children. Per germline, CDR1 SEHNR and CDR2 FQNEAQ (reference sequence). Trimming at V came to 4 bases and at J to 3 bases, leaving 6 bases not matched to a gene. The CDR3 contains 15 residues. Unique molecular identifiers featured in how the TCRbeta library was prepared. Each CDR3 protein is one row after TCRdb ran MiXCR on the PCR reads. The repertoire holds around 240,000 distinct CDR3 sequences, with approximately 9.8% as singletons. This clonotype appeared many times. The gene calls are TRBV7-9 and TRBJ2-1, with 7 bases fitting TRBD1. The material sequenced was PBMCs from the stem cell graft donor, taken from the stem cell graft. The source of this sequence is a human donor who donated a stem cell graft to a child with SCID. In DNA form, the CDR3 reads TGTGCCAGCAGCTCGGGACAGACATACTACAATGAGCAGTTCTTC. Amino acids: CASSSGQTYYNEQFF. The full variable domain, rest sourced from reference TRBV7-9 and TRBJ2-1, is DTGVSQNPRHKITKRGQNVTFRCDPISEHNRLYWYRQTLGQGPEFLTYFQNEAQLEKSRLLSDRFSAERPKGSFSTLEIQRTEQGDSAMYLCASSSGQTYYNEQFFGPGTRLTVL.